The entry below gives a single TCR beta chain sequence along with its context. Its target is unknown. Germline values: CDR1 SGHRS, CDR2 YFSETQ. The CDR3 covers 15 residues. Trimming removed 4 bases from V and 0 bases from J, with 11 bases in between. The data derive from a study of Ad26.COV2.S vaccination and SARS-CoV-2 variants. Using immunoSEQ multiplex PCR, the repertoire was profiled, and TCRdb retains in-frame clones only, with some absent. Among roughly 350,000 clones listed, 80% to 90% were seen once. Points from the study as a whole: The study found similar non-spike TCR breadth in vaccine and placebo recipients. Post-vaccination spike-specific CD8+ and CD4+ T cell responses reportedly had substantial breadth.

Treatment of the sample: around 19 received Ad26.COV2.S at low or high dose, single or two shots; about 5 received placebo; per-sample allocation not given. Material that was analyzed had been drawn on day 63 after the first vaccine or placebo injection. In Boston, the donor was an adult between 18-55 years of age. This chain uses TRBV5-1 with TRBJ2-1; the D is unclear. The sequence was collected from a person aged 18-65 years who received the Ad26.COV2.S COVID-19 vaccine or a placebo. Sequencing was performed on peripheral blood, taken in a trial of Ad26.COV2.S vaccine versus placebo. CDR3 coding DNA: TGCGCCAGCAGCCCCCGAAGGGACTCCTACAATGAGCAGTTCTTC. Translation gives CASSPRRDSYNEQFF.